This T cell receptor (beta chain) was obtained from a study of early T cells in non-severe SARS-CoV-2 infection. Study background: The authors sequenced bulk RNA from unsorted whole blood, leaving chains unpaired.

Researchers tagged individual cDNA molecules with unique molecular identifiers. MiXCR, applied by TCRdb to the 5' RACE reads, yields one record per CDR3 protein. The sample lists about 61,000 distinct CDR3 sequences; roughly a tenth were seen once. This clonotype has a count of ten or more. Deletions cut 4 bases from V and 0 bases from J, with 11 bases between. The germline CDR1 and CDR2 sequences are SGHDT and YYEEEE. CDR3 length: 15 amino acids. V is TRBV5-6 and J is TRBJ2-4; D is uncertain. This receptor was taken from an adult who was a healthcare worker with PCR-confirmed SARS-CoV-2 infection or an uninfected control (not recorded which). The source material was whole blood. The chain's CDR3 is CASSRVRGAKNIQYF. CDR3 coding DNA: TGTGCCAGCAGCCGTGTGAGAGGAGCCAAAAACATTCAGTACTTC.